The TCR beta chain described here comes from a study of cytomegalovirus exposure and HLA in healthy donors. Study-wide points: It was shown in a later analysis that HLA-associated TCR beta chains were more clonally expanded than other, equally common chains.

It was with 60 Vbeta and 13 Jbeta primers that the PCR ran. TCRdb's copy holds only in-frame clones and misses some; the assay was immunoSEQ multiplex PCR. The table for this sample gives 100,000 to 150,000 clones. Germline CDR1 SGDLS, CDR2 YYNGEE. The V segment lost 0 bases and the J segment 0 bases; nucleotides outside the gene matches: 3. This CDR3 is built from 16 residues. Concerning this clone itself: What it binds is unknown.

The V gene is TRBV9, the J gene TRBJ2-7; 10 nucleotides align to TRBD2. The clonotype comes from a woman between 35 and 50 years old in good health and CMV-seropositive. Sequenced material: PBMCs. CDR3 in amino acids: CASSVGTSGTSYEQYF. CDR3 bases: TGTGCCAGCAGCGTAGGGACTAGCGGTACCTCCTACGAGCAGTACTTC.